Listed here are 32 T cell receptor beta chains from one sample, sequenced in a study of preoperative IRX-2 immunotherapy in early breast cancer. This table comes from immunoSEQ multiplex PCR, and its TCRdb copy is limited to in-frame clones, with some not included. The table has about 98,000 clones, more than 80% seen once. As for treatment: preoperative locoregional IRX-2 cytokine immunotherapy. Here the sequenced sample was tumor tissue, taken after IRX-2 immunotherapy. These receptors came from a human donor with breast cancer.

CDR3 nucleotide sequence: TGTGCCTGGAGGGGGAACGGTCAGCCCCAGCATTTT. Translation gives CAWRGNGQPQHF. J is TRBJ1-5 and V is TRBV30, with unresolved D. This CDR3 comprises 12 residues. Between the trimmed V and J ends, which lost 3 bases and 6 bases, there was a span of 9 bases. CDR1 and CDR2 from the germline V gene are GTSNPN and SVGIG (reference sequence).

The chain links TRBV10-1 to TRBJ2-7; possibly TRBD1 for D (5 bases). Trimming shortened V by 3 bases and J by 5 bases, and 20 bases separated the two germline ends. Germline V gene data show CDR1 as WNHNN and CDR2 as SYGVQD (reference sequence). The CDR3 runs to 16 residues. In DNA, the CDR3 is TGCGCCAGCAGTGACACGGTAGGGGCGGATAGGGACGAGCAGTACTTC. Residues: CASSDTVGADRDEQYF.

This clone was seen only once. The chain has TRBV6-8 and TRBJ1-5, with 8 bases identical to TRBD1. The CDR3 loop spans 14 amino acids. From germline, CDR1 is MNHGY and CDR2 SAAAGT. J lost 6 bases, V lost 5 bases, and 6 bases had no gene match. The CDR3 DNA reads TGTGCCAGCAGTGGGACAGGCCCCCTTCAGCCCCAGCATTTT. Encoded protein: CASSGTGPLQPQHF.

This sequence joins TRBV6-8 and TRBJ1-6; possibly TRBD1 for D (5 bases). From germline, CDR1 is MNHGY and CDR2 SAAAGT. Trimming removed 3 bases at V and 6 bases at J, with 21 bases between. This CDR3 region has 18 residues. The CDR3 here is CASSYPVGHDPFNSPLHF. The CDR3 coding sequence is TGTGCCAGCAGTTATCCCGTTGGACACGACCCGTTTAATTCACCCCTCCACTTT.

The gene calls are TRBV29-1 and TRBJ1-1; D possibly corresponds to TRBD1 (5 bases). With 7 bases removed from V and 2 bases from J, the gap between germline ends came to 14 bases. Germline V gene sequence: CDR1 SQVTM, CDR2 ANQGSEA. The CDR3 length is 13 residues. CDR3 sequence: CSAMGLRNTEAFF. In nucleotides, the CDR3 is TGCAGCGCTATGGGGCTCAGAAACACTGAAGCTTTCTTT. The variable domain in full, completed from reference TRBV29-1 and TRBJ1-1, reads SAVISQKPSRDICQRGTSLTIQCQVDSQVTMMFWYRQQPGQSLTLIATANQGSEATYESGFVIDKFPISRPNLTFSTLTVSNMSPEDSSIYLCSAMGLRNTEAFFGQGTRLTVV.

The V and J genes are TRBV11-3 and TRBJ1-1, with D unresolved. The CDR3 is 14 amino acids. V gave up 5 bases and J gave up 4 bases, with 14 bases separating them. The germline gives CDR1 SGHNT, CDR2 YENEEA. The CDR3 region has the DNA TGTGCCAGCAGCCTCGGGTGGGGAAGCACTGAAGCTTTCTTT. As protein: CASSLGWGSTEAFF.

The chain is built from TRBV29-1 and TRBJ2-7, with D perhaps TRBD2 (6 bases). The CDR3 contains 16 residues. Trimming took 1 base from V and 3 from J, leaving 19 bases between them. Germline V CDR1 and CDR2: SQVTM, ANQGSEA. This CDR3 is CSVEAHDAEGFYEQYF. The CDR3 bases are TGCAGCGTTGAAGCCCACGATGCGGAGGGTTTCTACGAGCAGTACTTC.

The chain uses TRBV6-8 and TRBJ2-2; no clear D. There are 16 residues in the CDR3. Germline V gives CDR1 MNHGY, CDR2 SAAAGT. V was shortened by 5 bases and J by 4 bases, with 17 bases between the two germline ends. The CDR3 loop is CASSPIPSDATGELFF. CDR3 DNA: TGTGCCAGCAGTCCCATTCCCTCGGATGCCACCGGGGAGCTGTTTTTT.

In DNA, the CDR3 is TGTGCCAGCAGCTATACAGGGGGTTCCACTGAAGCTTTCTTT. The encoded protein is CASSYTGGSTEAFF. The chain couples TRBV11-3 to TRBJ1-1; 8 bases agree with TRBD1. This CDR3 region has 14 residues. From germline, CDR1 is SGHNT and CDR2 YENEEA. Losses at the gene ends were 4 bases for V and 4 bases for J; bases not matched to a gene: 5.

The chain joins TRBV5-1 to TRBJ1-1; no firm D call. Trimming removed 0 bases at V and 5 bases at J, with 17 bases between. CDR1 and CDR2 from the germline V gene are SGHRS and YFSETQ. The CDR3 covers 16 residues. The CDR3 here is CASSLVPTARRTEAFF. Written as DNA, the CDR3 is TGCGCCAGCAGCTTGGTACCCACCGCAAGGAGGACTGAAGCTTTCTTT.

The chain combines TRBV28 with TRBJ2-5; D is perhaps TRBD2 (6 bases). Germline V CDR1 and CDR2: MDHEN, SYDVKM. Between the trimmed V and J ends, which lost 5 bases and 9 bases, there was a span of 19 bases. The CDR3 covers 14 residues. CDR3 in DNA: TGTGCCAGCAGTGGTCAAGACAGCTCGGGGGCCCAGTACTTC. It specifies CASSGQDSSGAQYF.

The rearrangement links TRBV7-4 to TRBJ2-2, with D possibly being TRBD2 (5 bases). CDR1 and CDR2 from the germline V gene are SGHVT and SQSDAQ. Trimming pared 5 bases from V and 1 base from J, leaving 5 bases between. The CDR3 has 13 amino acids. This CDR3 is CASSRGNTGELFF. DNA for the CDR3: TGTGCCAGCAGCCGGGGGAACACCGGGGAGCTGTTTTTT.

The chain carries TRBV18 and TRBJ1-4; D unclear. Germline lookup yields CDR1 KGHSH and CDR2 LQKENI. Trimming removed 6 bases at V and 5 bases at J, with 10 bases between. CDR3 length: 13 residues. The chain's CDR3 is CASSPDWNEKLFF. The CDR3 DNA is TGTGCCAGCTCGCCCGACTGGAATGAAAAACTGTTTTTT.

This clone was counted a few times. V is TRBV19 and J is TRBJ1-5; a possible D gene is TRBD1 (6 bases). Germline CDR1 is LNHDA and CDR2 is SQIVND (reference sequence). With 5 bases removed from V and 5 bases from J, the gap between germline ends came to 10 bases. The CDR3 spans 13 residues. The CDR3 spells CASSSGVHQPQHF. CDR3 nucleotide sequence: TGTGCCAGTAGTTCAGGGGTCCATCAGCCCCAGCATTTT.

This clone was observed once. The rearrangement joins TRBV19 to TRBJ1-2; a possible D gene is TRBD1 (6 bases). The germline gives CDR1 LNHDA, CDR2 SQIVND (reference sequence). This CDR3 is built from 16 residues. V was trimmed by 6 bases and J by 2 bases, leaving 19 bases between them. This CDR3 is CASSFSTNDRNYGYTF. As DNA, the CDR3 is TGTGCCAGTAGCTTCTCTACGAATGACAGGAACTATGGCTACACCTTC.

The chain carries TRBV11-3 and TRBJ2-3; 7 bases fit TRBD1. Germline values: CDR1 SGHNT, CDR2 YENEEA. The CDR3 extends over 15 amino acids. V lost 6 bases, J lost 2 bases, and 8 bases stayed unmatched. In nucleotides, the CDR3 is TGTGCCAGCAGTTTTCCGGGACAGACCACAGATACGCAGTATTTT. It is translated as CASSFPGQTTDTQYF. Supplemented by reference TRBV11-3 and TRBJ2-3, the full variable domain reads EAGVVQSPRYKIIEKKQPVAFWCNPISGHNTLYWYLQNLGQGPELLIRYENEEAVDDSQLPKDRFSAERLKGVDSTLKIQPAELGDSAVYLCASSFPGQTTDTQYFGPGTRLTVL.

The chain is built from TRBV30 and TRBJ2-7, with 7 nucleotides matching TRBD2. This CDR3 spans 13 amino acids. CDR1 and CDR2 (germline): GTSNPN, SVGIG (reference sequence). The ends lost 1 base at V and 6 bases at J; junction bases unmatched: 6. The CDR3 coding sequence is TGTGCCTGGAGTGCCGGGACTATGGGCGAGCAGTACTTC. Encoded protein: CAWSAGTMGEQYF.

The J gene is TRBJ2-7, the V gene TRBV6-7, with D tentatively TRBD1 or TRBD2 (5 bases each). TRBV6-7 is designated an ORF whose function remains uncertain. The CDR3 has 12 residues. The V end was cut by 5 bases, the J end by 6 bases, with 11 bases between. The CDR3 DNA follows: TGTGCCAGCAGTGTGGGACGCGGCGAGCAGTACTTC. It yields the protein CASSVGRGEQYF.

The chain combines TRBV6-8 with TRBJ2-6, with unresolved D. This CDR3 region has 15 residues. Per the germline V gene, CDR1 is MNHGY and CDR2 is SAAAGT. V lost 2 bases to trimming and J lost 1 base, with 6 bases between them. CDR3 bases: TGTGCCAGCAGTTACCCCGCTTCTGGGGCCAACGTCCTGACTTTC. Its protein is CASSYPASGANVLTF.

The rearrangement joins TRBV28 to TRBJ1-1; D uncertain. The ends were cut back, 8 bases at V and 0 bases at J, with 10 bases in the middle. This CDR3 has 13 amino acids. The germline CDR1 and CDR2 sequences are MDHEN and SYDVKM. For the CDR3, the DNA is TGTGCCAGCGAGACGGTTATGAACACTGAAGCTTTCTTT. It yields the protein CASETVMNTEAFF.

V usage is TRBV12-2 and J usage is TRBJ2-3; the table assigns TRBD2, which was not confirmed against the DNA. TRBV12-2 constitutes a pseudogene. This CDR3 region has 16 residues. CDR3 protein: CASRLVSPLGTDTQYF. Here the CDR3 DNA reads TGTGCAAGTCGCTTAGTTAGCCCTCTCGGGACAGATACGCAGTATTTT.

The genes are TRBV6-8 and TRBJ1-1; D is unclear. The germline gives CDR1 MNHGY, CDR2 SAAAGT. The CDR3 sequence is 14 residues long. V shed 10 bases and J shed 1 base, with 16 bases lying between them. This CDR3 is CATGRSSKNTEAFF. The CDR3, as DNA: TGTGCCACCGGTAGGTCTTCTAAGAACACTGAAGCTTTCTTT.

CDR3 nucleotides: TGTGCCAGCAGTGTTATACGGCTCCCAAGGGAAGCAGATACGCAGTATTTT. Protein sequence: CASSVIRLPREADTQYF. The gene calls are TRBV6-8 and TRBJ2-3; no reliable D call. V was cut by 5 bases and J by 4 bases, with 22 bases left in between. This CDR3 is built from 17 residues. Germline CDR1 reads MNHGY; CDR2 reads SAAAGT.

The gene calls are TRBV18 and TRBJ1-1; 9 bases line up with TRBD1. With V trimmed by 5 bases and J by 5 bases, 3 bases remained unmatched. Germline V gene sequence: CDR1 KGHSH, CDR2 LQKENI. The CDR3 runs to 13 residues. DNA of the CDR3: TGTGCCAGCTCATCCGGGACAGGGACTGAAGCTTTCTTT. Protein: CASSSGTGTEAFF.

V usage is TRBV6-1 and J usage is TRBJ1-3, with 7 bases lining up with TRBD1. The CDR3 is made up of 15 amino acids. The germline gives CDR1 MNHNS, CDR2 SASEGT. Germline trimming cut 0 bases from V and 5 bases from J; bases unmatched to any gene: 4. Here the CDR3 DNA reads TGTGCCAGCAGTGAAGCGGGGACAGCGCGAAACACCATATATTTT. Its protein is CASSEAGTARNTIYF.

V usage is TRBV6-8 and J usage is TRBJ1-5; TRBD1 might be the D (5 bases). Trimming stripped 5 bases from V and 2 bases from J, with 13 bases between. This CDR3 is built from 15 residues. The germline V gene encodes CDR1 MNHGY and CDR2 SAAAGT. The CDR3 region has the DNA TGTGCCAGCAGTAGTCGACAGCTGGGCAATCAGCCCCAGCATTTT. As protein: CASSSRQLGNQPQHF.

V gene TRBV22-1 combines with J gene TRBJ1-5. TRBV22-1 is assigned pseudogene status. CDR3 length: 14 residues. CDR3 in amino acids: CASSLRPSNQPQHF. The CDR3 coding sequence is TGTGCCAGCAGTTTAAGACCCAGCAATCAGCCCCAGCATTTT.

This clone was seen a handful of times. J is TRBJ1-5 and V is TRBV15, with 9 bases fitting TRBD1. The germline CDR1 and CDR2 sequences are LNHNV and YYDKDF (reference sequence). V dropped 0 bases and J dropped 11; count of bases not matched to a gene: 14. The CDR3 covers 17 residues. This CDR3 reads CATSRDGGTGKFLAQHF. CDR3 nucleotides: TGTGCCACCAGCAGAGATGGAGGGACAGGGAAGTTTCTGGCCCAGCATTTT.

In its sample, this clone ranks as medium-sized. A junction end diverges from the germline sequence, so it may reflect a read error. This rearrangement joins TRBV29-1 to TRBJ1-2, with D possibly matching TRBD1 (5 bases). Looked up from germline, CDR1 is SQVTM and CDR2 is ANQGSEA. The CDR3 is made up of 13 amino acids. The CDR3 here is CSVEVPTRGGYTF. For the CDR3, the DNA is TGCAGCGTCGAAGTCCCAACAAGGGGTGGCTACACCTTC.

In nucleotides, the CDR3 is TGCGCCAGCAGCTTGGCCCGGACAGGGGATAGCACAGATACGCAGTATTTT. Translated: CASSLARTGDSTDTQYF. This chain links TRBV5-1 with TRBJ2-3, with 9 bases identical to TRBD1. The ends lost 0 bases at V and 0 bases at J; junction bases unmatched: 5. The CDR3 sequence is 17 residues long. Germline loops: CDR1 SGHRS, CDR2 YFSETQ.

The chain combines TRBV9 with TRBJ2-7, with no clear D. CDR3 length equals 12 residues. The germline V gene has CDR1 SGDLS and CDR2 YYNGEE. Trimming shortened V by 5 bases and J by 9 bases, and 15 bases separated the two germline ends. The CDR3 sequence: CASRESGSTQYF. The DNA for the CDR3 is TGTGCCAGCAGGGAATCCGGGTCGACGCAGTACTTC.

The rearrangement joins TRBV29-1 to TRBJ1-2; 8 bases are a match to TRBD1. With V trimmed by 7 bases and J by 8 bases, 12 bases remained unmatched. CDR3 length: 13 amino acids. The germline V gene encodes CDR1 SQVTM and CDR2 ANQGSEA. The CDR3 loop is CSAVDRADRGYTF. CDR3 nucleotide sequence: TGCAGCGCTGTGGACAGGGCCGATCGCGGCTACACCTTC.